The 8 T cell receptor beta chains given below trace back to one sample, sequenced in a study of T cell repertoires in cytomegalovirus infection. TCRdb re-called the reads with MiXCR, one entry per CDR3 protein. The table shows hundreds of thousands of distinct CDR3 sequences, with roughly a quarter occurring only once. Sequences were obtained from CD8+ T cells from PBMCs. The receptors derive from a human donor in good health (CMV status not recorded). Some clones in this sample may be carry-over from other donors' samples.

The chain links TRBV27 to TRBJ2-5, with a weak D call TRBD1 (6 bases). There are 13 residues in the CDR3. Trimming took 4 bases from V and 6 from J, leaving 12 bases between them. Germline V lookup: CDR1 MNHEY, CDR2 SMNVEV (reference sequence). CDR3 nucleotide sequence: TGTGCCAGCAGTTGGGGCAGGGGTAAGACCCAGTACTTC. Amino acid sequence: CASSWGRGKTQYF.

CDR3 loop: CASSTPGWGTAGANVLTF. For the CDR3, the DNA is TGTGCCAGCAGTACCCCCGGGTGGGGGACCGCTGGGGCCAACGTCCTGACTTTC. The V call is TRBV6-6, the J call TRBJ2-6, with D perhaps matching TRBD1 or TRBD2 (5 bases each). CDR3 length: 18 amino acids. The germline V and J ends were trimmed by 5 bases and 2 bases, with 19 bases remaining between them. The germline V gene has CDR1 MNHNY and CDR2 SVGAGI (reference sequence).

The sample holds a few counts of this clonotype. The rearrangement joins TRBV7-9 to TRBJ2-2; maybe TRBD1 (6 bases). With 4 bases removed from V and 1 base from J, the gap between germline ends came to 10 bases. CDR1 and CDR2 (germline): SEHNR, FQNEAQ (reference sequence). The CDR3 is made up of 15 amino acids. The CDR3 reads CASSSEGENTGELFF. The DNA for the CDR3 is TGTGCCAGCAGCTCAGAGGGGGAGAACACCGGGGAGCTGTTTTTT. Looking up the rest from reference TRBV7-9 and TRBJ2-2 gives the full variable domain: DTGVSQNPRHKITKRGQNVTFRCDPISEHNRLYWYRQTLGQGPEFLTYFQNEAQLEKSRLLSDRFSAERPKGSFSTLEIQRTEQGDSAMYLCASSSEGENTGELFFGEGSRLTVL.

In its sample, this clonotype was seen a few times. The rearrangement joins TRBV28 to TRBJ2-7, with unresolved D. This CDR3 has 16 residues. Trimming stripped 2 bases from V and 0 bases from J, with 14 bases between. The V gene's germline CDR1 is MDHEN and CDR2 SYDVKM. CDR3 sequence (DNA): TGTGCCAGCAGTTTACGTGACGGAACCAGCTCCTACGAGCAGTACGTC. It is translated as CASSLRDGTSSYEQYV.

With regard to this clonotype: Because the CDR3 is missing its conserved closing phenylalanine or tryptophan, this is likely a read error. The V call is TRBV6-5, the J call TRBJ1-2; the match to TRBD1 covers 9 bases. The V gene's germline CDR1 is MNHEY and CDR2 SVGAGI. The CDR3 extends over 14 amino acids. J lost 5 bases, V lost 3 bases, and 4 bases had no gene match. CDR3 in DNA: TGTGCCAGCAGTTATAGGGACAGGGTTTATGGCTACACCTCC. Its protein product is CASSYRDRVYGYTS.

The chain uses TRBV6-4 and TRBJ2-2, with D perhaps matching TRBD2 (6 bases). Germline CDR1 MRHNA, CDR2 SNTAGT. V shed 0 bases and J shed 2 bases, with 10 bases lying between them. CDR3 length equals 16 residues. The CDR3 sequence: CASSDSPGLNTGELFF. The CDR3 DNA reads TGTGCCAGCAGTGACTCGCCGGGACTTAACACCGGGGAGCTGTTTTTT.

The chain employs TRBV6-6 and TRBJ1-5; D is undetermined. V was pared by 0 bases and J by 6 bases, with 12 bases between. Per germline, CDR1 MNHNY and CDR2 SVGAGI (reference sequence). This CDR3 spans 15 amino acids. CDR3 sequence reads: CASSYSDLPSQPQHF. As DNA, the CDR3 is TGTGCCAGCAGTTACTCGGATCTCCCAAGTCAGCCCCAGCATTTT.

The chain employs TRBV10-3 and TRBJ1-2; TRBD1 matches at 8 bases. The V gene end was trimmed by 1 base and the J gene end by 4 bases; junction bases not matched to a gene: 11. The length of the CDR3 is 17 residues. Germline V gene data show CDR1 as ENHRY and CDR2 as SYGVKD. CDR3 protein: CAISELWDRPEIYGYTF. The CDR3 DNA sequence: TGTGCCATCAGTGAGTTATGGGACAGGCCGGAGATCTATGGCTACACCTTC.